This is a list of T cell receptor beta chains from one sample in a study of blood T cell repertoires in COVID-19. This table comes from immunoSEQ multiplex PCR, and its TCRdb copy is limited to in-frame clones, with some not included. The table includes about 240,000 clones, roughly 80% detected once. Material for sequencing was peripheral blood. Source of these receptors: a woman younger than 30 with acute or convalescent COVID-19. CDR3s include the opening cysteine and the closing phenylalanine or tryptophan. A D gene is named only where the DNA matches it firmly. Clone size is stated in some rows and not others, as once, few, many or a class when expanded.

j_gene,v_gene,abundance,d_gene,CDR3aa,CDR3nt
TRBJ1-1,TRBV7-2,-,TRBD1,CASSFGGSGGGGTEAFF,TGTGCCAGCAGCTTTGGAGGTTCAGGGGGCGGTGGCACTGAAGCTTTCTTT
TRBJ1-4,TRBV15,-,-,CATSSGQTINEKLFF,TGTGCCACCAGCAGCGGACAGACCATTAATGAAAAACTGTTTTTT
TRBJ2-5,TRBV19,-,TRBD2,CASRLAGGEETQYF,TGTGCCAGTCGACTAGCGGGAGGGGAGGAGACCCAGTACTTC
TRBJ1-1,TRBV28,-,TRBD1,CASSLGGAGGRTEAFF,TGTGCCAGCAGTTTAGGGGGCGCAGGGGGCAGGACTGAAGCTTTCTTT
TRBJ2-2,TRBV28,-,TRBD1,CASSPMTGEAGELFF,TGTGCCAGCAGTCCCATGACAGGGGAAGCCGGGGAGCTGTTTTTT
TRBJ2-6,TRBV2,-,-,CASSGYSSGANVLTF,TGTGCCAGCAGTGGCTATAGCTCTGGGGCCAACGTCCTGACTTTC
TRBJ2-3,TRBV29-1,-,TRBD2,CSVEKAGGTDTQYF,TGCAGCGTTGAGAAGGCGGGAGGGACAGATACGCAGTATTTT
TRBJ2-7,TRBV5-6,-,TRBD1,CASSGLTGQGSHEQYF,TGTGCCAGCAGCGGGTTGACGGGACAGGGGTCGCACGAGCAGTACTTC
TRBJ2-7,TRBV28,once,TRBD1,CASTATGLSYEQYF,TGTGCCAGCACGGCGACAGGGCTCTCCTACGAGCAGTACTTC
TRBJ1-3,TRBV7-9,-,TRBD1,CASSSTGSGNTIYF,TGTGCCAGCAGCTCGACAGGGTCTGGAAACACCATATATTTT
TRBJ1-5,TRBV2,-,TRBD1,CARGGTGNQPQHF,TGTGCCAGAGGAGGGACAGGCAATCAGCCCCAGCATTTT
TRBJ1-6,TRBV9,-,TRBD1,CASSSRGQGNSPLHF,TGTGCCAGCAGCTCAAGGGGACAGGGTAATTCACCCCTCCACTTT
TRBJ2-3,TRBV5-4,-,-,CASSLEGLAEYF,TGTGCCAGCAGCTTGGAGGGGCTTGCGGAGTATTTT
TRBJ2-7,TRBV28,-,TRBD2,CASSLSRTSGSYEQYF,TGTGCCAGCAGTTTATCGCGGACTAGCGGGAGTTACGAGCAGTACTTC
TRBJ2-7,TRBV6-5,-,TRBD1,CASSYSRQGALEQYF,TGTGCCAGCAGTTACTCGCGGCAGGGGGCGCTCGAGCAGTACTTC
TRBJ2-1,TRBV11-3,-,TRBD2,CASSPEGLAGPNEQFF,TGTGCCAGCAGCCCAGAAGGACTAGCGGGACCGAATGAGCAGTTCTTC
TRBJ2-1,TRBV7-9,few,TRBD2,CASKKLAGPNEQFF,TGTGCCAGCAAGAAACTAGCGGGGCCCAATGAGCAGTTCTTC
TRBJ1-2,TRBV2,-,-,CASRHQGTYGYTF,TGTGCCAGCAGACACCAGGGGACCTATGGCTACACCTTC
TRBJ1-5,TRBV2,many,-,CASRGDNSNQPQHF,TGTGCCAGCAGGGGAGACAATAGCAATCAGCCCCAGCATTTT
TRBJ2-5,TRBV25-1,-,TRBD2,CASGLAGDQETQYF,TGTGCCAGCGGACTAGCGGGAGACCAAGAGACCCAGTACTTC
TRBJ2-6,TRBV5-1,-,TRBD1,CASSLEGDSSGANVLTF,TGCGCCAGCAGCTTGGAGGGGGACAGCTCTGGGGCCAACGTCCTGACTTTC
TRBJ1-1,TRBV25-1,-,TRBD1,CASRTDREVTEAFF,TGTGCCAGCAGAACCGACAGGGAGGTCACTGAAGCTTTCTTT
TRBJ1-2,TRBV6-6,-,-,CASSGAGFGYTF,TGTGCCAGCAGTGGAGCAGGGTTTGGCTACACCTTC
TRBJ2-1,TRBV19,-,TRBD1,CASSGTGAYNEQFF,TGTGCCAGTAGTGGGACAGGGGCCTACAATGAGCAGTTCTTC
TRBJ2-1,TRBV7-3,-,TRBD2,CASSPGGGRALNEQFF,TGTGCCAGCAGCCCTGGGGGCGGGAGGGCCCTCAATGAGCAGTTCTTC
TRBJ1-1,TRBV19,few,TRBD1,CASSDRGRGSTEAFF,TGTGCCAGTAGTGACAGGGGGCGCGGGAGCACTGAAGCTTTCTTT
TRBJ1-6,TRBV27,-,TRBD1,CASSPEQGTNSPLHF,TGTGCCAGCAGTCCAGAACAGGGGACAAATTCACCCCTCCACTTT
TRBJ1-6,TRBV15,-,-,CATRERFDNSPLHF,TGTGCCACCAGGGAGCGGTTTGATAATTCACCCCTCCACTTT
TRBJ2-2,TRBV7-3,once,-,CASSFSNTGELFF,TGTGCCAGCAGCTTCTCCAACACCGGGGAGCTGTTTTTT
TRBJ2-3,TRBV5-1,-,-,CASSLGADTQYF,TGCGCCAGCAGCTTGGGAGCAGATACGCAGTATTTT
TRBJ2-1,TRBV2,-,TRBD2,CASGLAGGRAEQFF,TGTGCCAGCGGACTAGCGGGAGGGCGGGCGGAGCAGTTCTTC
TRBJ2-7,TRBV28,-,-,CASSPGQSNYEQYF,TGTGCCAGCAGTCCAGGACAGTCCAACTACGAGCAGTACTTC
TRBJ2-7,TRBV19,-,TRBD2,CASSKGTSGRSEQYF,TGTGCCAGTAGTAAAGGAACTAGCGGGAGGTCGGAGCAGTACTTC
TRBJ1-2,TRBV19,-,TRBD1,CASSDRDRGRISYTF,TGTGCCAGTAGTGACCGAGACAGGGGGCGTATCAGCTACACCTTC
TRBJ1-2,TRBV3-1/TRBV3-2,-,TRBD1,CASSQLGGDGVPAFYGYTF,TGTGCCAGCAGCCAGTTAGGGGGCGACGGAGTTCCCGCATTCTATGGCTACACCTTC
TRBJ2-5,TRBV29-1,-,TRBD2,CSVEALGLAGVPSQYF,TGCAGCGTTGAAGCGTTAGGACTAGCGGGAGTCCCGTCTCAGTACTTC
TRBJ2-7,TRBV10-3,-,TRBD1,CAISESGQGRDEQYF,TGTGCCATCAGTGAGTCGGGACAGGGTAGGGACGAGCAGTACTTC
TRBJ2-1,TRBV27,-,TRBD1,CASSRDRVSNEQFF,TGTGCCAGCAGTCGGGACAGGGTATCCAATGAGCAGTTCTTC
TRBJ2-1,TRBV6-5,-,TRBD2,CASRGLAQYNEQFF,TGTGCCAGCAGGGGACTAGCGCAATACAATGAGCAGTTCTTC
TRBJ2-6,TRBV5-1,-,TRBD1,CASTGGASGANVLTF,TGCGCCAGCACAGGGGGCGCATCTGGGGCCAACGTCCTGACTTTC
TRBJ2-1,TRBV5-1,-,TRBD2,CASSLVGGRAHAYNEQFF,TGCGCCAGCAGCTTGGTGGGCGGGAGGGCCCATGCCTACAATGAGCAGTTCTTC